These 23 T cell receptor beta chains share one sample of origin, sequenced in a study of blood T cell repertoires in COVID-19. Assay: immunoSEQ multiplex PCR; the TCRdb copy retains only in-frame clones and omits some. The sample records some 520,000 clones, roughly 89% being singletons. The sample comprised peripheral blood. These receptors originate from a man in his late teens or twenties with COVID-19, enrolled during active disease.

This chain uses TRBV11-2 with TRBJ2-1, with 12 bases fitting TRBD2. Losses at the gene ends were 4 bases for V and 4 bases for J; bases not matched to a gene: 8. This CDR3 region has 17 residues. CDR1 and CDR2 (germline): SGHAT, FQNNGV. The CDR3, as DNA: TGTGCCAGCAGCTCAAAGACTAGCGGGAGAGAGTACAATGAGCAGTTCTTC. Protein product: CASSSKTSGREYNEQFF.

The table lists this clone with a count of one. The rearrangement links TRBV11-2 to TRBJ2-5; D is uncertain. CDR1 SGHAT and CDR2 FQNNGV come from the germline V gene. With 4 bases removed from V and 2 bases from J, the gap between germline ends came to 2 bases. This CDR3 spans 11 amino acids. In DNA, the CDR3 is TGTGCCAGCAGCTCTCAAGAGACCCAGTACTTC. Protein product: CASSSQETQYF.

The chain employs TRBV6-6 and TRBJ1-1, with D uncertain. V dropped 6 bases and J dropped 2 bases, with 10 bases sitting between them. CDR3 length: 13 residues. Germline loops: CDR1 MNHNY, CDR2 SVGAGI (reference sequence). The CDR3 bases are TGTGCCAGCAGCTGGGCCCCCAACACTGAAGCTTTCTTT. It encodes CASSWAPNTEAFF.

The table lists this clone with a count of one. The chain recombines TRBV5-6 with TRBJ2-1; D not resolved. The CDR3 length is 14 residues. V lost 2 bases to trimming and J lost 0 bases, with 6 bases between them. Germline V gene data show CDR1 as SGHDT and CDR2 as YYEEEE. CDR3 sequence reads: CASSFESSYNEQFF. The CDR3, as DNA: TGTGCCAGCAGCTTCGAGAGCTCCTACAATGAGCAGTTCTTC.

This clone was observed a handful of times. The rearrangement links TRBV5-6 to TRBJ1-4; a possible D gene is TRBD1 (5 bases). The CDR3 sequence is 15 residues long. V lost 4 bases and J lost 3, with 13 bases in between. Germline V gene sequence: CDR1 SGHDT, CDR2 YYEEEE. The CDR3 DNA reads TGTGCCAGCAGCCTGTTCGGGGGGGCTAATGAAAAACTGTTTTTT. Translating gives CASSLFGGANEKLFF. The complete variable domain, with remaining parts taken from reference TRBV5-6 and TRBJ1-4, reads DAGVTQSPTHLIKTRGQQVTLRCSPKSGHDTVSWYQQALGQGPQFIFQYYEEEERQRGNFPDRFSGHQFPNYSSELNVNALLLGDSALYLCASSLFGGANEKLFFGSGTQLSVL.

The chain uses TRBV7-9 and TRBJ2-7; D is perhaps TRBD1 (6 bases). V dropped 7 bases and J dropped 7 bases, with 17 bases sitting between them. Germline V CDR1 and CDR2: SEHNR, FQNEAQ (reference sequence). The CDR3 runs 13 residues. Written as DNA, the CDR3 is TGTGCCAGCACAAACAGGGTTCTTGGGGAGCAGTACTTC. Translation gives CASTNRVLGEQYF.

The chain couples TRBV1 to TRBJ2-5; the table's D call of TRBD2 was not tested on the DNA. TRBV1 is an annotated pseudogene. The CDR3 is 16 residues long. The CDR3 here is CTSAKPPGLAEETQYF. DNA of the CDR3: TGCACCAGTGCCAAACCGCCGGGACTAGCGGAAGAGACCCAGTACTTC.

This chain uses TRBV5-4 with TRBJ2-2; possible D gene TRBD1, 5 bases. The CDR3 has 15 residues. V shed 2 bases and J shed 2 bases, with 10 bases lying between them. Per germline, CDR1 SGHNT and CDR2 YYREEE (reference sequence). In nucleotides, the CDR3 is TGTGCCAGCAGCTTCGAAAGGGGTAACACCGGGGAGCTGTTTTTT. It translates to CASSFERGNTGELFF.

The V call is TRBV15, the J call TRBJ2-7; 9 nucleotides line up with TRBD2. This CDR3 contains 16 residues. Germline V gives CDR1 LNHNV, CDR2 YYDKDF (reference sequence). V shed 3 bases and J 5 bases; nucleotides not matched to a gene: 11. CDR3 amino acids: CATSRGGRAGGHEQYF. CDR3 DNA: TGTGCCACCAGCAGGGGAGGAAGAGCGGGAGGACACGAGCAGTACTTC.

J is TRBJ1-1 and V is TRBV5-8; D remains unclear. The V end was cut by 2 bases, the J end by 3 bases, with 8 bases between. CDR1 is SGHTS, CDR2 YDEGEE, per germline. The CDR3 covers 13 residues. CDR3 nucleotide sequence: TGTGCCAGCAGCTTAAACATGGACACTGAAGCTTTCTTT. Translated: CASSLNMDTEAFF.

The chain has TRBV5-6 and TRBJ1-6; TRBD1 aligns across 7 bases. Germline V gene sequence: CDR1 SGHDT, CDR2 YYEEEE. The CDR3 covers 13 residues. Trimming at V came to 4 bases and at J to 7 bases, leaving 2 bases not matched to a gene. The CDR3 loop is CASSGGQNSPLHF. DNA for the CDR3: TGTGCCAGCAGCGGGGGACAGAATTCACCCCTCCACTTT.

The chain carries TRBV27 and TRBJ1-4; 7 positions agree with TRBD1. CDR3 length equals 14 residues. Germline CDR1 reads MNHEY; CDR2 reads SMNVEV (reference sequence). The V and J ends lost 5 bases and 7 bases, in that order; junction bases with no gene match: 7. CDR3: CASSPRGLVEKLFF. CDR3 nucleotide sequence: TGTGCCAGCAGTCCAAGGGGGCTTGTTGAAAAACTGTTTTTT.

J is TRBJ1-2 and V is TRBV2, with 7 positions matching TRBD1. CDR1 and CDR2 (germline): SNHLY, FYNNEI. Losses at the gene ends were 3 bases for V and 4 bases for J; bases not matched to a gene: 2. This CDR3 spans 13 amino acids. CDR3 coding DNA: TGTGCCAGCAGTGAGGGACAGCCCTATGGCTACACCTTC. Its translation is CASSEGQPYGYTF.

This chain joins TRBV5-1 and TRBJ2-3; 8 bases line up with TRBD2. The CDR3 runs 17 residues. The V gene end was trimmed by 1 base and the J gene end by 1 base; junction bases not matched to a gene: 8. Germline lookup yields CDR1 SGHRS and CDR2 YFSETQ. CDR3 residues: CASSLRKAGAGTDTQYF. DNA of the CDR3: TGCGCCAGCAGCTTGCGTAAAGCGGGAGCGGGCACAGATACGCAGTATTTT.

The chain carries TRBV7-9 and TRBJ2-1; tentatively, D is TRBD2 (5 bases). The V gene's germline CDR1 is SEHNR and CDR2 FQNEAQ (reference sequence). The CDR3 has 15 residues. V lost 4 bases and J 2 bases, leaving 12 bases between the germline ends. CDR3 sequence reads: CASSSSLLTYNEQFF. The CDR3, as DNA: TGTGCCAGCAGCTCTAGCCTTCTGACCTACAATGAGCAGTTCTTC.

This clone was found once. This chain uses TRBV7-9 with TRBJ2-7; 12 nucleotides line up with TRBD2. Germline CDR1 is SEHNR and CDR2 is FQNEAQ (reference sequence). V was clipped by 5 bases and J by 0 bases; unmatched bases: 2. The CDR3 is 15 amino acids. The chain's CDR3 is CASSPTSGGSYEQYF. The CDR3 bases are TGTGCCAGCAGCCCGACTAGCGGGGGCTCCTACGAGCAGTACTTC.

The chain carries TRBV2 and TRBJ1-4; unclear D gene. Deletions cut 1 base from V and 6 bases from J, with 6 bases between. There are 13 residues in the CDR3. Germline V gene sequence: CDR1 SNHLY, CDR2 FYNNEI. CDR3 amino acids: CASSEVVHEKLFF. CDR3 nucleotide sequence: TGTGCCAGCAGTGAAGTAGTCCATGAAAAACTGTTTTTT.

The rearrangement uses TRBV14 and TRBJ2-3; D unresolved. V was shortened by 2 bases and J by 7 bases, with 19 bases between the two germline ends. Germline V gives CDR1 SGHDN, CDR2 FVKESK. The CDR3 contains 16 residues. DNA for the CDR3: TGTGCCAGCAGCCAAAACTTTAATTCTGCAACGTATACGCAGTATTTT. The encoded protein is CASSQNFNSATYTQYF.

This sequence joins TRBV5-1 and TRBJ2-3; 13 bases are shared with TRBD2. Trimming took 4 bases from V and 6 from J; bases not matched to a gene: 5. Germline V lookup: CDR1 SGHRS, CDR2 YFSETQ. This CDR3 comprises 15 residues. The DNA for the CDR3 is TGCGCCAGCAGCCCAGGACTAGCGGGAGTGGATACGCAGTATTTT. It translates to CASSPGLAGVDTQYF.

V is TRBV11-2 and J is TRBJ2-7; no definite D call. Germline CDR1 SGHAT, CDR2 FQNNGV. This CDR3 is 17 amino acids long. The V gene lost 0 bases and the J gene lost 0 bases, with 15 bases spanning the gap. CDR3 in DNA: TGTGCCAGCAGCTTAGATCTTGGCAGACTTCACTCCTACGAGCAGTACTTC. Its translation is CASSLDLGRLHSYEQYF.

CDR3: CASSTDRLNEKLFF. The DNA for the CDR3 is TGTGCCAGCAGCACTGACAGGCTAAATGAAAAACTGTTTTTT. The chain joins TRBV6-5 to TRBJ1-4; possibly TRBD1 for D (6 bases). The germline V and J ends were trimmed by 6 bases and 5 bases, with 13 bases remaining between them. CDR1 and CDR2 (germline): MNHEY, SVGAGI. The CDR3 has 14 residues.

This chain uses TRBV6-5 with TRBJ2-1; weak D call: TRBD2 (6 bases). The CDR3 totals 13 residues. Per germline, CDR1 MNHEY and CDR2 SVGAGI. With 7 bases removed from V and 3 bases from J, the gap between germline ends came to 10 bases. For the CDR3, the DNA is TGTGCCAGCACTGCGGGACTCTACAATGAGCAGTTCTTC. Amino acids: CASTAGLYNEQFF.

V is TRBV30 and J is TRBJ2-7; a possible D gene is TRBD1 (5 bases). The germline V gene has CDR1 GTSNPN and CDR2 SVGIG (reference sequence). Trimming pared 2 bases from V and 8 bases from J, leaving 13 bases between. The CDR3 has 12 amino acids. The CDR3, as DNA: TGTGCCTGGAGTCCAGGGAAGGGTAAGCAGTACTTC. Translating it yields CAWSPGKGKQYF. Supplemented by reference TRBV30 and TRBJ2-7, the full variable domain reads SQTIHQWPATLVQPVGSPLSLECTVEGTSNPNLYWYRQAAGRGLQLLFYSVGIGQISSEVPQNLSASRPQDRQFILSSKKLLLSDSGFYLCAWSPGKGKQYFGPGTRLTVT.